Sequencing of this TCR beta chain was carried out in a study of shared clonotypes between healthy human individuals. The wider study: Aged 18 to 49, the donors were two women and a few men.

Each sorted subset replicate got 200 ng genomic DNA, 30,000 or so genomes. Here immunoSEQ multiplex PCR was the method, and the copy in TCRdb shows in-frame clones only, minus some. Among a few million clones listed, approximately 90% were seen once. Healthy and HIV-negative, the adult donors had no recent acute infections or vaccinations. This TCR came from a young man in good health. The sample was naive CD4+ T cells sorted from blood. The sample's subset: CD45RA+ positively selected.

The CDR3 region is CASSYGLAGAYEQYF. The CDR3 nucleotides are TGCGCCAGCAGCTACGGACTAGCGGGAGCCTACGAGCAGTACTTC. This chain connects TRBV4-3 to TRBJ2-7, with 13 bases fitting TRBD2. Per germline, CDR1 LGHNA and CDR2 YSLEER. The CDR3 extends over 15 amino acids. V was pared by 5 bases and J by 2 bases, with 3 bases of the junction left unmatched.